The 20 T cell receptor beta chains reported below all come from one sample, sequenced in a study of early T cells in non-severe SARS-CoV-2 infection. From the 5' RACE reads, TCRdb called clonotypes with MiXCR, one entry per CDR3 protein. The sample shows more than 35,000 distinct CDR3 sequences, roughly 5% of them seen only once. Specimen: whole blood. The receptor set was obtained from an adult who was a healthcare worker with PCR-confirmed SARS-CoV-2 infection or an uninfected control (not recorded which).

This clonotype was seen repeatedly, ten times or more. It is unclear where the CDR3 begins or ends on the DNA, so no DNA is shown, and the CDR3 is as TCRdb lists it. The chain recombines TRBV5-4 with TRBJ2-1; the table names TRBD2, a call not compared with the DNA. The CDR3 has 17 residues if both end residues are counted. Germline V gene data show CDR1 as SGHNT and CDR2 as YYREEE (reference sequence). The CDR3 loop reads CASSPGSSGRGLSGQFF.

There are many counts of this clonotype. The chain links TRBV5-5 to TRBJ2-7; D gene unclear. The germline V gene has CDR1 SGHKS and CDR2 YYEKEE (reference sequence). V shed 1 base and J shed 2 bases, with 10 bases lying between them. This CDR3 is built from 14 residues. The CDR3 is CASSLFRTTYEQYF. CDR3 sequence (DNA): TGTGCCAGCAGCTTGTTCAGGACCACCTACGAGCAGTACTTC.

This clonotype was observed at least ten times. This chain uses TRBV7-2 with TRBJ2-7; possible D gene TRBD2, 7 bases. Trimming cost V 1 base and J 3 bases, with 13 bases left between them. This CDR3 has 15 amino acids. CDR1 and CDR2 from the germline V gene are SGHTA and FQGNSA. CDR3 coding DNA: TGTGCCAGCAGCTTAGGGGGGCTAGCGGTCTACGAGCAGTACTTC. Translating it yields CASSLGGLAVYEQYF.

This clonotype was counted a few times. V and J are TRBV11-2 and TRBJ2-1; D gene uncertain. The CDR3 sequence is 14 residues long. V lost 2 bases and J 4 bases, leaving 9 bases between the germline ends. Germline CDR1 SGHAT, CDR2 FQNNGV. The chain's CDR3 is CASSLIIGYNEQFF. In DNA, the CDR3 is TGTGCCAGCAGCTTAATCATAGGTTACAATGAGCAGTTCTTC.

This clonotype was seen at least ten times. The chain links TRBV7-2 to TRBJ2-5, with D perhaps assigned TRBD1 or TRBD2 (5 bases each). CDR1 and CDR2 from the germline V gene are SGHTA and FQGNSA. Trimming stripped 6 bases from V and 1 base from J, with 9 bases between. CDR3 size: 13 residues. The CDR3 coding sequence is TGTGCCAGCAGACTAGGGGCCCAAGAGACCCAGTACTTC. It is translated as CASRLGAQETQYF.

This clonotype was recorded at least ten times. The rearrangement links TRBV18 to TRBJ1-1; D is uncertain. Trimming took off 3 bases at V and 0 bases at J, with 11 bases between the two ends. Germline V gene data show CDR1 as KGHSH and CDR2 as LQKENI. This CDR3 is 15 amino acids long. CDR3 region: CASSPRTTMNTEAFF. The CDR3 DNA reads TGTGCCAGCTCACCGCGTACAACGATGAACACTGAAGCTTTCTTT.

This rearrangement joins TRBV19 to TRBJ1-5; TRBD1 matches 9 bases. This CDR3 has 15 amino acids. The germline CDR1 and CDR2 sequences are LNHDA and SQIVND (reference sequence). Trimming removed 5 bases from V and 7 bases from J; junction bases left unmatched: 9. Here the CDR3 reads CASSSSGTGIQPQHF. The CDR3 nucleotides read TGTGCCAGTAGTTCCTCCGGGACAGGGATCCAGCCCCAGCATTTT.

This clonotype has just a few counts. The rearrangement links TRBV2 to TRBJ2-1; a weak D match, TRBD2 (6 bases). The V end lost 6 bases, the J end lost 4 bases, and 16 bases lay between the germline ends. The CDR3 has 15 amino acids. The germline CDR1 and CDR2 sequences are SNHLY and FYNNEI. CDR3 region: CASSLGREAYNEQFF. The CDR3 nucleotides read TGTGCCAGCAGCCTAGGGCGGGAAGCGTACAATGAGCAGTTCTTC.

Only a few counts were recorded for this clonotype. J is TRBJ1-6 and V is TRBV25-1; D unresolved. Trimming took off 9 bases at V and 5 bases at J, with 11 bases between the two ends. The CDR3 runs 13 residues. Germline-derived CDR1 and CDR2 are MGHDK and SYGVNS. Here the CDR3 DNA reads TGTGCCAGTGCCGGACTGGATAATTCACCCCTCCACTTT. It codes for CASAGLDNSPLHF.

This clonotype has a count of ten or more. This rearrangement joins TRBV6-1 to TRBJ1-5; TRBD1 matches 9 bases. Germline V CDR1 and CDR2: MNHNS, SASEGT. Trimming at V came to 6 bases and at J to 4 bases, leaving 7 bases not matched to a gene. CDR3 length: 15 amino acids. The CDR3, as DNA: TGTGCCAGCAGACCCCGGACAGGGGTAAATCAGCCCCAGCATTTT. Protein product: CASRPRTGVNQPQHF.

This clonotype was recorded at least ten times. The CDR3 region is CASSQQGNQPQHF. The CDR3 DNA sequence: TGTGCCAGCAGCCAACAGGGGAATCAGCCCCAGCATTTT. The rearrangement links TRBV3-1 to TRBJ1-5, with TRBD1 as a possible D gene (6 bases). The CDR3 contains 13 residues. The germline V and J ends were trimmed by 2 bases and 4 bases, with 6 bases remaining between them. Germline-derived CDR1 and CDR2 are LGHDT and YNNKEL (reference sequence).

This clonotype was counted ten times or more. The chain employs TRBV4-3 and TRBJ2-2; possibly TRBD2 for D (7 bases). Germline-derived CDR1 and CDR2 are LGHNA and YSLEER. The CDR3 covers 17 residues. The V end lost 0 bases, the J end lost 6 bases, and 17 bases lay between the germline ends. CDR3 bases: TGCGCCAGCAGCCAAGAAGGGGGGGCAGCTCGGGCCGGGGAGCTGTTTTTT. This translates into CASSQEGGAARAGELFF.

In this sample, this clonotype turned up a few times. The chain employs TRBV28 and TRBJ2-5; TRBD1 aligns across 7 bases. The CDR3 length is 14 residues. J lost 3 bases, V lost 6 bases, and 7 bases had no gene match. CDR1 is MDHEN and CDR2 is SYDVKM in the germline V gene. The CDR3 coding sequence is TGTGCCAGCAGCTCCGGGACAGTAAAAGAGACCCAGTACTTC. Translation gives CASSSGTVKETQYF.

This clonotype has ten or more counts. This chain joins TRBV20-1 and TRBJ2-7; 12 nucleotides match TRBD1. The V gene's germline CDR1 is DFQATT and CDR2 SNEGSKA (reference sequence). Trimming removed 6 bases from V and 6 bases from J; junction bases left unmatched: 18. CDR3 length: 17 amino acids. DNA for the CDR3: TGCAGTGCGCCTTTCGCCGGGACAGGGGGCGCATTGTCCGAGCAGTACTTC. Its translation: CSAPFAGTGGALSEQYF.

Comments on this clonotype: A read error may explain this, as a much larger clone is one base away. The chain carries TRBV29-1 and TRBJ2-6, with D hard to call. The CDR3 consists of 13 residues. Germline V CDR1 and CDR2: SQVTM, ANQGSEA. CDR3 DNA sequence: TGCAGCGTTACAGTCTCTAGGGCCAACGTCCTGACTTTC. As protein: CSVTVSRANVLTF. The whole variable domain, remainder taken from reference TRBV29-1 and TRBJ2-6, is SAVISQKPSRDICQRGTSLTIQCQVDSQVTMMFWYRQQPGQSLTLIATANQGSEATYESGFVIDKFPISRPNLTFSTLTVSNMSPEDSSIYLCSVTVSRANVLTFGAGSRLTVL.

This clonotype is medium-sized. The V gene is TRBV7-9, the J gene TRBJ2-3; possible D gene TRBD2, 6 bases. The length of the CDR3 is 14 residues. The germline CDR1 and CDR2 sequences are SEHNR and FQNEAQ (reference sequence). Trimming left V 1 base short and J 6 bases short, with 11 bases between. Here the CDR3 DNA reads TGTGCCAGCAGCTTAGGGGTTGCGGGGGATACGCAGTATTTT. Translating it yields CASSLGVAGDTQYF. Complete variable domain (other parts from reference TRBV7-9 and TRBJ2-3): DTGVSQNPRHKITKRGQNVTFRCDPISEHNRLYWYRQTLGQGPEFLTYFQNEAQLEKSRLLSDRFSAERPKGSFSTLEIQRTEQGDSAMYLCASSLGVAGDTQYFGPGTRLTVL.

This clonotype was counted many times. The J gene is TRBJ2-1, the V gene TRBV11-2, with 9 bases fitting TRBD1. The germline gives CDR1 SGHAT, CDR2 FQNNGV. This CDR3 spans 17 amino acids. Trimming cost V 5 bases and J 7 bases; bases outside gene matches: 15. CDR3 loop: CASSPLPRDRAWNEQFF. The CDR3 DNA reads TGTGCCAGCAGCCCCCTCCCCCGGGACAGGGCGTGGAATGAGCAGTTCTTC.

This clonotype was recorded at least ten times. The genes are TRBV29-1 and TRBJ1-5, with D maybe TRBD1 (6 bases). Germline V CDR1 and CDR2: SQVTM, ANQGSEA. The CDR3 loop spans 13 amino acids. V lost 5 bases and J lost 3, with 11 bases in between. CDR3 region: CSVRDNHNQPQHF. Here the CDR3 DNA reads TGCAGCGTTCGGGACAACCACAATCAGCCCCAGCATTTT.

This clonotype has ten or more counts. V and J are TRBV12-3 or TRBV12-4 and TRBJ2-7, with D hard to call. Between the trimmed V and J ends, which lost 1 base and 6 bases, there was a span of 7 bases. There are 12 residues in the CDR3. The CDR3, as DNA: TGTGCCAGCAGTTTAGGTGGTTTCGAGCAGTACTTC. Amino acids: CASSLGGFEQYF.

This clonotype was seen ten or more times. The chain employs TRBV2 and TRBJ2-1; no firm D call. The CDR3 runs 13 residues. Trimming pared 4 bases from V and 7 bases from J, leaving 11 bases between. CDR1 and CDR2 (germline): SNHLY, FYNNEI. As DNA, the CDR3 is TGTGCCAGCAGTGCCCCCTTTAGGAATGAGCAGTTCTTC. Translating gives CASSAPFRNEQFF.